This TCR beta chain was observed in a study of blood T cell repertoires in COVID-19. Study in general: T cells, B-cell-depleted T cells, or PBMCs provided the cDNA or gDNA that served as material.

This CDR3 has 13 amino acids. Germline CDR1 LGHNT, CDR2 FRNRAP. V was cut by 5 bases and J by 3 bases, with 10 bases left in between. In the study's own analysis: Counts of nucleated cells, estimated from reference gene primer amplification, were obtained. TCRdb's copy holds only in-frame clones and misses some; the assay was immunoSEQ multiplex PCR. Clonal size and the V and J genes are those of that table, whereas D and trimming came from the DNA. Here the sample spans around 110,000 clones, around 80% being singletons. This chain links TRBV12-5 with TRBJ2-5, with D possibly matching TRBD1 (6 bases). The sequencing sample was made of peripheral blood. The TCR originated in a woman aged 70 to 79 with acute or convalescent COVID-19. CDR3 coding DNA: TGTGCTAGTGGTCCGAGGGGGAAAGAGACCCAGTACTTC. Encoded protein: CASGPRGKETQYF.